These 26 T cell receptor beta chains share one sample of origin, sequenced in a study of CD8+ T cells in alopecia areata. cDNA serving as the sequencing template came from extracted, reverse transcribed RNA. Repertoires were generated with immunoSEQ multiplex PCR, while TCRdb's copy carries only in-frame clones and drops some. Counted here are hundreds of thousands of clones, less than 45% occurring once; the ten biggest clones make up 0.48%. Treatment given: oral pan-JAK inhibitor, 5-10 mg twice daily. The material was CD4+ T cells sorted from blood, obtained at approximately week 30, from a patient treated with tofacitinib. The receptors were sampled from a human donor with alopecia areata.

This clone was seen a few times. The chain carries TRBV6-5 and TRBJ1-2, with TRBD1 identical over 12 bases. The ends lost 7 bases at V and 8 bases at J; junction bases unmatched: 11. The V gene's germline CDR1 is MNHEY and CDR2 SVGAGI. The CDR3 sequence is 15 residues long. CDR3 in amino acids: CASTVPGQGAKGYTF. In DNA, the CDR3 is TGTGCCAGCACCGTCCCGGGACAGGGGGCGAAGGGCTACACCTTC.

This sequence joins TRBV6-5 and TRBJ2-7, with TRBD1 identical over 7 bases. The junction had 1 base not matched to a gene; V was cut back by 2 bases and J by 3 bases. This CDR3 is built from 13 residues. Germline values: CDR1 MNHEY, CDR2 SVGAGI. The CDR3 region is CASSYRTGYEQYF. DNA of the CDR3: TGTGCCAGCAGTTACCGGACAGGCTACGAGCAGTACTTC.

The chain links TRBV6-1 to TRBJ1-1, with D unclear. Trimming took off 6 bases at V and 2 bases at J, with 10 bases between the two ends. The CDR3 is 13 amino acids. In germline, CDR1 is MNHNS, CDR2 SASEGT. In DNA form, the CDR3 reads TGTGCCAGCAGGGACGTGGGAAACACTGAAGCTTTCTTT. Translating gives CASRDVGNTEAFF.

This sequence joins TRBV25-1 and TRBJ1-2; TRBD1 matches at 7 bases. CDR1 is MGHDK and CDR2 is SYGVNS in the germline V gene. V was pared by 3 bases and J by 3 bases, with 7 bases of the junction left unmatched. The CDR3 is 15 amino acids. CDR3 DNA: TGTGCCAGCAGTGATTCGAGACAGGGCTACTATGGCTACACCTTC. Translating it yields CASSDSRQGYYGYTF.

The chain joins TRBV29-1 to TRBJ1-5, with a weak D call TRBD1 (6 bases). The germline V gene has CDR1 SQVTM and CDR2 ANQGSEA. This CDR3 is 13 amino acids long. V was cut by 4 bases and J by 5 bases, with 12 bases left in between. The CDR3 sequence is CSVGGAKDQPQHF. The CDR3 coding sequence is TGCAGCGTTGGGGGGGCGAAGGATCAGCCCCAGCATTTT.

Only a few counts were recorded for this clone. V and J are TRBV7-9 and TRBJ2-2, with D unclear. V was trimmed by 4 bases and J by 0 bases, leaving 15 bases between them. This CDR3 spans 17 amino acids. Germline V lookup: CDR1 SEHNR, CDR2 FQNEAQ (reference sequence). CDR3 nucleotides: TGTGCCAGCAGCTCACCCCTATCAAAGACGAACACCGGGGAGCTGTTTTTT. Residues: CASSSPLSKTNTGELFF.

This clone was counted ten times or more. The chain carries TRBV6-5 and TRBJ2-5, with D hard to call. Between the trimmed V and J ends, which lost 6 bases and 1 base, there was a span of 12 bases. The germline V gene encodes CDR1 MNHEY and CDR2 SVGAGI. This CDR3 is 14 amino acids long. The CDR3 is CASRPTLLQETQYF. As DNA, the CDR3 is TGTGCCAGCAGACCCACACTGCTCCAAGAGACCCAGTACTTC.

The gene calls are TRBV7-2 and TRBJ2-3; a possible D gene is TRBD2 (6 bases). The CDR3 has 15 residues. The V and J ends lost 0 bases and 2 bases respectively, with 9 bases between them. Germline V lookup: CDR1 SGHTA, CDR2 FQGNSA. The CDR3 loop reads CASSLAGGITDTQYF. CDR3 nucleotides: TGTGCCAGCAGCTTAGCGGGGGGTATCACAGATACGCAGTATTTT.

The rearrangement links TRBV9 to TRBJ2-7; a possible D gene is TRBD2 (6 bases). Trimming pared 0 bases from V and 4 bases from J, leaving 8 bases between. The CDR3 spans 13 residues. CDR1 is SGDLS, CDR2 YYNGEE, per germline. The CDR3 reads CASSVDGGYEQYF. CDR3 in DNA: TGTGCCAGCAGCGTAGATGGGGGGTACGAGCAGTACTTC.

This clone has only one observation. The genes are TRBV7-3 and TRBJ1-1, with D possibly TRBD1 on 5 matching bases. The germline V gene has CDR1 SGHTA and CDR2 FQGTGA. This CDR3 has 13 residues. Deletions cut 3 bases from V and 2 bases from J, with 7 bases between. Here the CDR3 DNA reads TGTGCCAGCAGCTTGGGGGAAAACACTGAAGCTTTCTTT. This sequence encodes CASSLGENTEAFF.

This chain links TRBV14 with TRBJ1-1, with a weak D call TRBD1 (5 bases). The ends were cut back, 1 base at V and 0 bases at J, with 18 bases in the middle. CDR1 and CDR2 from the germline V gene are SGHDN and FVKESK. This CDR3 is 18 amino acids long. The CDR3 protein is CASSQAFRWGRLNTEAFF. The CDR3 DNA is TGTGCCAGCAGCCAAGCGTTCCGTTGGGGGAGATTGAACACTGAAGCTTTCTTT.

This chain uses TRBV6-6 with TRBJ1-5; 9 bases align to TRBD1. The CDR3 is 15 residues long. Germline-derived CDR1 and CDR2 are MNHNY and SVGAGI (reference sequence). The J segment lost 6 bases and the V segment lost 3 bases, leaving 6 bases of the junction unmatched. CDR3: CASSYGGGQGQPQHF. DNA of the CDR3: TGTGCCAGCAGTTATGGAGGGGGACAGGGTCAGCCCCAGCATTTT.

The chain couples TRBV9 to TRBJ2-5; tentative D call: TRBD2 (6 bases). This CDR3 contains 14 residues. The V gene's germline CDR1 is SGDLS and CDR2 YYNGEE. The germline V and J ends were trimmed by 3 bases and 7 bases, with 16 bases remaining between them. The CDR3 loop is CASSAGVSFGTQYF. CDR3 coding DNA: TGTGCCAGCAGCGCGGGAGTTAGTTTTGGGACCCAGTACTTC.

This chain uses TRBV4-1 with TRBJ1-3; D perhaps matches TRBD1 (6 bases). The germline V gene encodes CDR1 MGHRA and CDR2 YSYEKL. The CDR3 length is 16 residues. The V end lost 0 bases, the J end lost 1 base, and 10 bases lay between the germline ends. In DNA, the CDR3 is TGCGCCAGCAGCCAAGACGACAGGCCATCTGGAAACACCATATATTTT. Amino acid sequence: CASSQDDRPSGNTIYF.

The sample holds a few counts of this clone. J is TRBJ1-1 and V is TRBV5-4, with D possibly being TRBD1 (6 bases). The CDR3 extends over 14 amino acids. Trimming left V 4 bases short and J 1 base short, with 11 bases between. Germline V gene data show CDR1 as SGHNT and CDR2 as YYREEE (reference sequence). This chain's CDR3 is CASSPSDRNTEAFF. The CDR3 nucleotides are TGTGCCAGCAGCCCCTCGGACAGGAACACTGAAGCTTTCTTT.

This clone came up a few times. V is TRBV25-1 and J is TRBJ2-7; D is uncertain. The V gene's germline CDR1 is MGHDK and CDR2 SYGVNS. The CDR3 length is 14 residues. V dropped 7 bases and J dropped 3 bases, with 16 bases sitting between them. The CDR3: CASKRTKVCYEQYF. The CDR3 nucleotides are TGTGCCAGCAAGAGGACGAAGGTATGCTACGAGCAGTACTTC.

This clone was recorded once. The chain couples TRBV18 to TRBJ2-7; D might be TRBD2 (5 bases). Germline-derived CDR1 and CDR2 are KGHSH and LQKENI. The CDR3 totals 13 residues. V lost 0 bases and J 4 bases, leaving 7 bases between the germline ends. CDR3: CASSPPGGYEQYF. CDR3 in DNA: TGTGCCAGCTCACCACCCGGCGGGTACGAGCAGTACTTC.

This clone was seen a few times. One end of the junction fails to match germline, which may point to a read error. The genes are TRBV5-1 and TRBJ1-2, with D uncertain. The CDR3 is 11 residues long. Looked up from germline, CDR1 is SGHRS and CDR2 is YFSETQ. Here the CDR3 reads CASSLEGGYTF. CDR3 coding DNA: TGTGCCAGCAGCTTAGAAGGAGGCTACACCTTC.

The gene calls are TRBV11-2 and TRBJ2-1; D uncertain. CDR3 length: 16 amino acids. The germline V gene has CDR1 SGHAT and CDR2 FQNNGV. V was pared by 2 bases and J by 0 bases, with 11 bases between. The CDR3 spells CASSLYGGSSYNEQFF. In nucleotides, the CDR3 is TGTGCCAGCAGCTTATACGGCGGATCCTCCTACAATGAGCAGTTCTTC.

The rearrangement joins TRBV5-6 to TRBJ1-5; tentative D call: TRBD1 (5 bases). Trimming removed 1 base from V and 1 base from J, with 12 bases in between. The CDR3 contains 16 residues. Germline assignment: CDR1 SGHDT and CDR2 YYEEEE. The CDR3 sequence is CASSLFVGPSNQPQHF. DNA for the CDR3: TGTGCCAGCAGCTTGTTTGTGGGGCCCAGCAATCAGCCCCAGCATTTT.

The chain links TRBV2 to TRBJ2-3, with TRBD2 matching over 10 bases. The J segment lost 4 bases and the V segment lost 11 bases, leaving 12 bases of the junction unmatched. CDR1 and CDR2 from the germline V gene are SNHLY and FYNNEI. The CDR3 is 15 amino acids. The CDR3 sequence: CARKPASGSSDTQYF. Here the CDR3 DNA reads TGTGCCCGAAAGCCAGCTAGCGGGAGTTCAGATACGCAGTATTTT.

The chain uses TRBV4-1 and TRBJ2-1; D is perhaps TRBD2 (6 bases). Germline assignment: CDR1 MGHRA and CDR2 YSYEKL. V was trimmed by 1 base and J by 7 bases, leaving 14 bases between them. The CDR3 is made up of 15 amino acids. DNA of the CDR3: TGCGCCAGCAGCCAAGTTAGCGGAACTTTAAATGAGCAGTTCTTC. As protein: CASSQVSGTLNEQFF.

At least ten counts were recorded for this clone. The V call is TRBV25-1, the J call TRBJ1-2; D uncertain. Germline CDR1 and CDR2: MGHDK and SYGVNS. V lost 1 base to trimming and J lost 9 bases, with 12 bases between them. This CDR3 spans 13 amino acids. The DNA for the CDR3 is TGTGCCAGCAGTGAATCTGGAGAGTTGCGCTACACCTTC. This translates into CASSESGELRYTF.

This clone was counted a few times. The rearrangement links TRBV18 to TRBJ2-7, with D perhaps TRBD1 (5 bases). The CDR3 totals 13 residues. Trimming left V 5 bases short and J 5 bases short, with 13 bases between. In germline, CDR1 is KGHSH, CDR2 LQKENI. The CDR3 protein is CASSSRQGDEQYF. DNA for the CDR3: TGTGCCAGCTCATCGCGGCAGGGCGACGAGCAGTACTTC.

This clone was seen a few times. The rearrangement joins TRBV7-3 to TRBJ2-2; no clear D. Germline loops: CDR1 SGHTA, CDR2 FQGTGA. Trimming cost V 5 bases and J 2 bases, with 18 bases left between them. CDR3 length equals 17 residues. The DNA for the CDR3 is TGTGCCAGCAGCCTATCGGGCAGCTTACCCAACACCGGGGAGCTGTTTTTT. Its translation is CASSLSGSLPNTGELFF. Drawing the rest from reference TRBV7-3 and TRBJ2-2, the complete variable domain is GAGVSQTPSNKVTEKGKYVELRCDPISGHTALYWYRQSLGQGPEFLIYFQGTGAADDSGLPNDRFFAVRPEGSVSTLKIQRTERGDSAVYLCASSLSGSLPNTGELFFGEGSRLTVL.

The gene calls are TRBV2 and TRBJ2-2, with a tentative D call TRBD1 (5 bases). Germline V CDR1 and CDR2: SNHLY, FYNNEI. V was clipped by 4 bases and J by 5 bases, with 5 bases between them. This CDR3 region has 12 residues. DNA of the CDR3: TGTGCCAGCAGTGGACAGACCGGGGAGCTGTTTTTT. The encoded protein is CASSGQTGELFF.